These T cell receptor beta chains were read from a single sample in a study of blood T cell repertoires in COVID-19. TCRdb's copy holds only in-frame clones and misses some; the assay was immunoSEQ multiplex PCR. Of 160,000 or so clones in the sample, about 92% were seen once. Input material: peripheral blood. The receptor source for this set is a woman aged 60 to 75 with COVID-19, enrolled during active disease. The CDR3 runs from the conserved cysteine through the conserved F or W. The order of the fields is clone size, V gene, J gene, D gene, CDR3 DNA, CDR3 protein. D genes are given only for firm matches. The size of a clone is reported for some rows only, either as once, few or many, or as a class for expanded clones.

size: -; V: TRBV6-1; J: TRBJ1-3; D: -; DNA: TGTGCCAGCAGTGAGGGGGCCTCCTCTGGAAACACCATATATTTT; CDR3: CASSEGASSGNTIYF
size: -; V: TRBV20-1; J: TRBJ1-5; D: -; DNA: TGCAGTGCTAGTAGCCGGAATCAGCCCCAGCATTTT; CDR3: CSASSRNQPQHF
size: -; V: TRBV28; J: TRBJ1-2; D: -; DNA: TGTGCCAGCAGTACGGACTATGGCTACACCTTC; CDR3: CASSTDYGYTF
size: -; V: TRBV6-5; J: TRBJ1-2; D: TRBD1; DNA: TGTGCCAGCAGAGGACAGGACCTTCCCTATGGCTACACCTTC; CDR3: CASRGQDLPYGYTF
size: -; V: TRBV27; J: TRBJ2-7; D: -; DNA: TGTGCCAGCAGTTTGGCAGGGGAATCCTACGAGCAGTACTTC; CDR3: CASSLAGESYEQYF
size: few; V: TRBV6-2/TRBV6-3; J: TRBJ2-5; D: TRBD2; DNA: TGTGCCAGCAGTTACACAAGGCGGGAGCGGATCCAAGAGACCCAGTACTTC; CDR3: CASSYTRRERIQETQYF
size: few; V: TRBV5-6; J: TRBJ1-2; D: TRBD1; DNA: TGTGCCAGCAGCTTGGCGGGACAGGGGCCCTATGGCTACACCTTC; CDR3: CASSLAGQGPYGYTF
size: once; V: TRBV19; J: TRBJ1-5; D: TRBD1; DNA: TGTGCCAGTAGGGCCCACGGGACAGCAATTAGCAATCAGCCCCAGCATTTT; CDR3: CASRAHGTAISNQPQHF
size: -; V: TRBV6-6; J: TRBJ1-5; D: -; DNA: TGTGCCAGCAGTTTTGGGTGGGGGCGAAGTTTTCAGCCCCAGCATTTT; CDR3: CASSFGWGRSFQPQHF
size: -; V: TRBV18; J: TRBJ2-3; D: -; DNA: TGTGCCAGCTCATCCAACAGGGCAGATACGCAGTATTTT; CDR3: CASSSNRADTQYF
size: -; V: TRBV28; J: TRBJ1-2; D: -; DNA: TGTGCCAGCAGTATCGGACTGGCCTATGGCTACACCTTC; CDR3: CASSIGLAYGYTF
size: once; V: TRBV7-2; J: TRBJ2-1; D: TRBD2; DNA: TGTGCCAGCAGCTCCAAACCAGGGACTAGTAGGCATGAGCAGTTCTTC; CDR3: CASSSKPGTSRHEQFF
size: -; V: TRBV5-6; J: TRBJ1-4; D: -; DNA: TGTGCCAGCAGCTTGGGACAGACAACTAATGAAAAACTGTTTTTT; CDR3: CASSLGQTTNEKLFF
size: -; V: TRBV19; J: TRBJ2-1; D: TRBD1; DNA: TGTGCCAGTAGTCCACAGGACAGGGGGGTCTACAATGAGCAGTTCTTC; CDR3: CASSPQDRGVYNEQFF
size: -; V: TRBV7-9; J: TRBJ2-1; D: TRBD2; DNA: TGTGCCAGCAGCTCTCTCAATTCGGGGGGGCCTTTTGATGAGCAGTTCTTC; CDR3: CASSSLNSGGPFDEQFF
size: -; V: TRBV7-2; J: TRBJ2-7; D: -; DNA: TGTGCCAGCAGCCAGCTGGACAGCTCCTACGAGCAGTACTTC; CDR3: CASSQLDSSYEQYF
size: -; V: TRBV30; J: TRBJ1-5; D: -; DNA: TGTGCCTGGAGCCAAGGACATACCAATCAGCCCCAGCATTTT; CDR3: CAWSQGHTNQPQHF
size: -; V: TRBV4-3; J: TRBJ2-5; D: TRBD1; DNA: TGCGCCAGCAGCCCTGGACAGGGAGAGACCCAGTACTTC; CDR3: CASSPGQGETQYF
size: -; V: TRBV5-4; J: TRBJ1-1; D: -; DNA: TGTGCCAGCAGCTTTTCTAGGGGGTTGAGTGGTGATGAAGCTTTCTTT; CDR3: CASSFSRGLSGDEAFF
size: -; V: TRBV30; J: TRBJ1-4; D: -; DNA: TGTGCCTGGAGTGCGGGAGAAAAACTGTTTTTT; CDR3: CAWSAGEKLFF
size: -; V: TRBV3-1/TRBV3-2; J: TRBJ2-1; D: TRBD2; DNA: TGTGCCAGCAGCCAACCTAGCGGGCCACTCCGCAATGAGCAGTTCTTC; CDR3: CASSQPSGPLRNEQFF
size: -; V: TRBV18; J: TRBJ2-1; D: -; DNA: TGTGCCAGCTCACCACCGTTAAGCGCACACTACAATGAGCAGTTCTTC; CDR3: CASSPPLSAHYNEQFF
size: -; V: TRBV24-1; J: TRBJ1-2; D: -; DNA: TGTGCCACCAGTGCGGGACTTTCCTATGGCTACACCTTC; CDR3: CATSAGLSYGYTF
size: -; V: TRBV9; J: TRBJ1-4; D: TRBD1; DNA: TGTGCCAGCAGCGTATCGGGACAGATTAATGAAAAACTGTTTTTT; CDR3: CASSVSGQINEKLFF
size: -; V: TRBV4-3; J: TRBJ2-7; D: -; DNA: TGCGCCAGCAGCCAAGATCGGCGGGGTTCCTACGAGCAGTACTTC; CDR3: CASSQDRRGSYEQYF
size: -; V: TRBV4-2; J: TRBJ1-1; D: TRBD1; DNA: TGTGCCAGCAGCCAAGAAACAGGGGGGGACACTGAAGCTTTCTTT; CDR3: CASSQETGGDTEAFF
size: -; V: TRBV7-8; J: TRBJ2-5; D: TRBD1; DNA: TGTGCCAGCAGCGCCAGGGGGTCAGGGGGTGACCAGTACTTC; CDR3: CASSARGSGGDQYF
size: few; V: TRBV4-2; J: TRBJ2-7; D: TRBD2; DNA: TGTGCCAGCAGCCAAGATCTTGAGCGGGGGGGCGAGCAGTACTTC; CDR3: CASSQDLERGGEQYF
size: -; V: TRBV19; J: TRBJ1-2; D: -; DNA: TGTGCCAGTAGTACCGCCTTAGGTAGGGGATACGGCTACACCTTC; CDR3: CASSTALGRGYGYTF
size: -; V: TRBV6-2/TRBV6-3; J: TRBJ2-3; D: TRBD2; DNA: TGTGCCAGCAGTTTACTAGCGGGGGGGTCCAATTCGCAGTATTTT; CDR3: CASSLLAGGSNSQYF
size: -; V: TRBV4-2; J: TRBJ1-2; D: -; DNA: TGTGCCAGCAGCCAAGATCGGGGGGAACGATATGGCTACACCTTC; CDR3: CASSQDRGERYGYTF
size: -; V: TRBV29-1; J: TRBJ2-5; D: TRBD2; DNA: TGCAGCGTTGTTGGGGGGGGTGTCTTTCGAGAGACCCAGTACTTC; CDR3: CSVVGGGVFRETQYF
size: -; V: TRBV6-2/TRBV6-3; J: TRBJ2-1; D: -; DNA: TGTGCCAGCAGCGCGACTAGGTACAATGAGCAGTTCTTC; CDR3: CASSATRYNEQFF
size: -; V: TRBV5-1; J: TRBJ2-1; D: TRBD1; DNA: TGCGCCAGCAGCTTGGGGGGCCGACAGGGGGCGAATGAGCAGTTCTTC; CDR3: CASSLGGRQGANEQFF
size: -; V: TRBV9; J: TRBJ1-5; D: -; DNA: TGTGCCAGCAGCGTAGACGGGAGTAATCAGCCCCAGCATTTT; CDR3: CASSVDGSNQPQHF
size: -; V: TRBV11-3; J: TRBJ2-3; D: TRBD2; DNA: TGTGCCAGCAGCTCGGGACTAGCGGGGGGCACAGATACGCAGTATTTT; CDR3: CASSSGLAGGTDTQYF
size: -; V: TRBV27; J: TRBJ1-1; D: -; DNA: TGTGCCAGCAGTTTAGAGCCTAGAAGAGAAGCTTTCTTT; CDR3: CASSLEPRREAFF
size: -; V: TRBV6-2/TRBV6-3; J: TRBJ1-2; D: TRBD1; DNA: TGTGCCAGCAGCAGAGACAGGGAATATGGCTACACCTTC; CDR3: CASSRDREYGYTF
size: -; V: TRBV7-9; J: TRBJ1-6; D: -; DNA: TGTGCCAGCAGCTTCAACAGGGCTGATTCACCCCTCCACTTT; CDR3: CASSFNRADSPLHF
size: -; V: TRBV5-1; J: TRBJ2-3; D: -; DNA: TGCGCCAGCAGCCCTGCGTCGACAGATACGCAGTATTTT; CDR3: CASSPASTDTQYF
size: once; V: TRBV5-6; J: TRBJ1-2; D: -; DNA: TGTGCCAGCAGCTTGAAACAGGGTCGCGGCTACACCTTC; CDR3: CASSLKQGRGYTF
size: -; V: TRBV10-1; J: TRBJ1-3; D: TRBD1; DNA: TGCGCCAGCAGTGCCAGGGGGCTTTCTGGAAACACCATATATTTT; CDR3: CASSARGLSGNTIYF
size: -; V: TRBV7-9; J: TRBJ1-2; D: TRBD1; DNA: TGTGCCAGCAGCCGAATTGGGACAGGGAAGAGGAACTATGGCTACACCTTC; CDR3: CASSRIGTGKRNYGYTF
size: few; V: TRBV6-5; J: TRBJ2-1; D: TRBD1; DNA: TGTGCCAGCAGGCGGACAGGGGTTTCCTACAATGAGCAGTTCTTC; CDR3: CASRRTGVSYNEQFF
size: -; V: TRBV19; J: TRBJ2-3; D: TRBD2; DNA: TGTGCCAGTAGTATCTATTTTGGGACTAGCGGGGGGGCGGAAGATACGCAGTATTTT; CDR3: CASSIYFGTSGGAEDTQYF
size: -; V: TRBV18; J: TRBJ2-7; D: -; DNA: TGTGCCAGCTCACCGGGACATTCCTACGAGCAGTACTTC; CDR3: CASSPGHSYEQYF
size: -; V: TRBV19; J: TRBJ2-7; D: TRBD2; DNA: TGTGCCAGTACCGAGCGGGGGGATTTCTACGAGCAGTACTTC; CDR3: CASTERGDFYEQYF
size: -; V: TRBV19; J: TRBJ1-6; D: -; DNA: TGTGCCAGCGACGCCTCCGGGACGGAGGGTTCACCCCTCCACTTT; CDR3: CASDASGTEGSPLHF